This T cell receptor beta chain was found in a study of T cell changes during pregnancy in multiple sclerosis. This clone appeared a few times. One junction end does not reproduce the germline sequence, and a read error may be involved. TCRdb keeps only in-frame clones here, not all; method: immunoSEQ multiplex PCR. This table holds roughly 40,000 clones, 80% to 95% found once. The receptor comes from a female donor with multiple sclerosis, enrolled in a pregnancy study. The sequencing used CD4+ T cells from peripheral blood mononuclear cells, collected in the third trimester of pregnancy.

Written as DNA, the CDR3 is TGCAGCGCTGAAGGGACAGACACTAATGAAAAACTGTTTTTT. Encoded protein: CSAEGTDTNEKLFF. This chain connects TRBV29-1 to TRBJ1-4; 7 positions agree with TRBD1. This CDR3 is 14 amino acids long. Germline assignment: CDR1 SQVTM and CDR2 ANQGSEA.